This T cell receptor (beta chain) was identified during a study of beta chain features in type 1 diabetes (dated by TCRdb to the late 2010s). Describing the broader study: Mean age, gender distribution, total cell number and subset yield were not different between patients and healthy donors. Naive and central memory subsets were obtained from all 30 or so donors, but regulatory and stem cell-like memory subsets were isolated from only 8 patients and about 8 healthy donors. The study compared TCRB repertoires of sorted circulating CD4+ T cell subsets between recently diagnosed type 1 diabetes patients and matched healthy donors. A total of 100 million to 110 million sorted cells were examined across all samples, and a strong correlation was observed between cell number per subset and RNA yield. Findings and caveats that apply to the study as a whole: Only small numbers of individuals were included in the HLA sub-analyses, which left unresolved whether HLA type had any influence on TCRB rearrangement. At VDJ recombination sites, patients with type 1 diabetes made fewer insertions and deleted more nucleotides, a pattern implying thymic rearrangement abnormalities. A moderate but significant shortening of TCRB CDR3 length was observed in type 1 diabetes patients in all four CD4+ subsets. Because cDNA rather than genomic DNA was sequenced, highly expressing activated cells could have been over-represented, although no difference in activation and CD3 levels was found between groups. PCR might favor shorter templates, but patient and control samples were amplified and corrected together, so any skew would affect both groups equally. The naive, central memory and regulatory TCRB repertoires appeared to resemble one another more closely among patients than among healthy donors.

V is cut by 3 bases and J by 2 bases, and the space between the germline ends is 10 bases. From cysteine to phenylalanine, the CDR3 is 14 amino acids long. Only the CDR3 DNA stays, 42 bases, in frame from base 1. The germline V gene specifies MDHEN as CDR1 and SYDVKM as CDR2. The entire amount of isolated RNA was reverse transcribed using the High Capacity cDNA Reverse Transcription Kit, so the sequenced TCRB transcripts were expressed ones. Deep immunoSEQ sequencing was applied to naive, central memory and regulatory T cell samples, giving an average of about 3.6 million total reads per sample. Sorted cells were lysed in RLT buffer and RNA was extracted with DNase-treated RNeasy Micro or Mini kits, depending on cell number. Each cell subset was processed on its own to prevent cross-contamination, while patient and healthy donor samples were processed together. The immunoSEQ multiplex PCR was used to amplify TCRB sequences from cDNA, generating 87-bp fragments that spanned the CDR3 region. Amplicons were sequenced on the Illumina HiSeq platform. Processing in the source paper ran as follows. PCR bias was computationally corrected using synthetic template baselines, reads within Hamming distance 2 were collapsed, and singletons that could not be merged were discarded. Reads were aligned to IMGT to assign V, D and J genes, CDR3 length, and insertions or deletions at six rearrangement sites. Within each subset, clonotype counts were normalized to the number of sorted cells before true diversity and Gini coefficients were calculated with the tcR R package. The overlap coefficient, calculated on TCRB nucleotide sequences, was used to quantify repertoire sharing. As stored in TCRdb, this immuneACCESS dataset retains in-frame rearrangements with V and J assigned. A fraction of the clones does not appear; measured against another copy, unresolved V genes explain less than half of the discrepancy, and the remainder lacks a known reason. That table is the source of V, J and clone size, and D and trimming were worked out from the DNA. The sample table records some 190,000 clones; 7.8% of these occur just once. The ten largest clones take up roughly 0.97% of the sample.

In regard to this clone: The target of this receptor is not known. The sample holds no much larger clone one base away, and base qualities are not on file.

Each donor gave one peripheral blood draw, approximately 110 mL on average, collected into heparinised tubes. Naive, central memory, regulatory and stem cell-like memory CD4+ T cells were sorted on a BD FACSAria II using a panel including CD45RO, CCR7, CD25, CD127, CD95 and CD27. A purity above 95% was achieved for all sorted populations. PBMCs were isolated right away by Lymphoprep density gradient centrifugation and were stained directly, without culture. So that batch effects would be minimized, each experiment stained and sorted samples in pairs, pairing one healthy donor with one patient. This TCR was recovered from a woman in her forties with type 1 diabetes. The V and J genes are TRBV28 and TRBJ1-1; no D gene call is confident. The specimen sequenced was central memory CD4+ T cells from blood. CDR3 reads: CASSLSPENTEAFF. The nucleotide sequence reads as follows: TGTGCCAGCAGTTTGTCCCCAGAAAACACTGAAGCTTTCTTT. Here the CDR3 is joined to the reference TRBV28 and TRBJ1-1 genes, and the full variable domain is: DVKVTQSSRYLVKRTGEKVFLECVQDMDHENMFWYRQDPGLGLRLIYFSYDVKMKEKGDIPEGYSVSREKKERFSLILESASTNQTSMYLCASSLSPENTEAFFGQGTRLTVV.